Following are 4 T cell receptor beta chains from one sample sequenced in a study of CD4 and CD8 cells across lung adenocarcinoma regions. TCRdb re-derived calls from the PCR reads in MiXCR, one entry per CDR3 protein. The sample records under 8,500 distinct CDR3 sequences, around 50% being singletons. Specimen: CD4+ T cells from the center of a lung tumor. The origin of the receptors is a female donor with lung adenocarcinoma. The CD4 and CD8 labels of this study may be unreliable.

This clonotype qualifies as medium-sized. The chain is built from TRBV11-3 and TRBJ2-1; 11 bases fit TRBD2. The germline CDR1 and CDR2 sequences are SGHNT and YENEEA. V gave up 5 bases and J gave up 5 bases; unmatched junction bases: 8. The CDR3 spans 16 residues. The DNA of the CDR3 is TGTGCCAGCAGCCCGGGGACTAGCGGAGCCCACAATGAGCAGTTCTTC. Translated, it gives CASSPGTSGAHNEQFF.

This clonotype was counted a few times. The chain combines TRBV6-1 with TRBJ2-3; possibly TRBD1 for D (5 bases). Near its end, the DNA agrees better with TRBJ2-7, so the J call may be wrong. CDR3 length equals 11 residues. The germline V gene has CDR1 MNHNS and CDR2 SASEGT. The CDR3 DNA reads TGTGCCAGCAGTGAAATGGACATGCAGTACTTC. Translated, it gives CASSEMDMQYF.

The chain joins TRBV6-2 or TRBV6-3 to TRBJ1-1, with D perhaps TRBD1 (5 bases). The germline V gene encodes CDR1 MNHEY and CDR2 SVGEGT. V shed 6 bases and J shed 0 bases, with 14 bases lying between them. The CDR3 runs 15 residues. The CDR3, as DNA: TGTGCCAGCAGAGACCACCTCAGGGTGAACACTGAAGCTTTCTTT. It is translated as CASRDHLRVNTEAFF.

This clonotype was found a few times. The V call is TRBV6-1, the J call TRBJ2-1, with TRBD2 identical over 7 bases. With the DNA end fitting TRBJ2-7 better, the J assignment may be wrong. Looked up from germline, CDR1 is MNHNS and CDR2 is SASEGT. The CDR3 is made up of 15 amino acids. CDR3 amino acids: CASSEEASGPYEQYF. The CDR3 region has the DNA TGTGCCAGCAGTGAAGAAGCTAGCGGACCCTACGAGCAGTACTTC.